This T cell receptor (beta chain) was documented in a study of cytomegalovirus exposure and HLA in healthy donors. The wider study: Earlier, 150 million to 200 million T cells were analyzed, and some 120 million unique TCR beta sequences were found among them. Whole-study results and caveats: In a later analysis, most CMV-associated TCR beta chains appeared HLA-restricted. Common viral pathogens were later found to be apparently linked to several of the most significant clusters.

The CDR3 is 15 residues long. The germline V gene has CDR1 SGHNT and CDR2 YENEEA. V was pared by 3 bases and J by 5 bases, with 3 bases of the junction left unmatched. A remark on this clone: Its matching antigen is unknown.

The study ran its PCR with 60 Vbeta and 13 Jbeta primers. Clones were read by immunoSEQ multiplex PCR, and TCRdb kept only the in-frame ones, dropping some. The repertoire includes 75,000 to 95,000 clones, roughly 78% of them detected once, and about 4.5% sits in the top ten. This sequence was found in a middle-aged woman in good health and CMV-seropositive. The rearrangement uses TRBV11-3 and TRBJ2-5; 13 nucleotides line up with TRBD2. Material for sequencing was PBMCs. The CDR3 is CASSFGLAGVETQYF. CDR3 sequence (DNA): TGTGCCAGCAGCTTCGGACTAGCGGGAGTTGAGACCCAGTACTTC.